This TCR beta chain was captured by sequencing in a study of T-cell reconstitution after alpha-beta-depleted transplantation in children. There are a few counts of this clonotype. The TCRbeta library incorporated unique molecular identifiers. TCRdb called the PCR reads again in MiXCR, with one record for every CDR3 protein. The table shows around 410,000 distinct CDR3 sequences, with 11% occurring only once. This clonotype was obtained from a human donor who donated a stem cell graft to a child with acute myeloid leukemia. Material: PBMCs from the stem cell graft donor, obtained from the stem cell graft.

The CDR3 coding sequence is TGTGCCAGCAGTTTCGAGAGCGGGGGTGGACTCGAGACCCAGTACTTC. This translates into CASSFESGGGLETQYF. The chain is built from TRBV12-3 or TRBV12-4 and TRBJ2-5; 8 bases map to TRBD2. This CDR3 contains 16 residues. After removal of 3 bases from V and 5 bases from J, the junction contained 11 bases not matched to a gene.